This passage covers 20 T cell receptor beta chains from one sample sequenced in a study of CD8 T cells in Susac syndrome. RNA totalling about 0.45 to 1 ug underwent reverse transcription with random hexamers. TCRdb used MiXCR to reprocess the immunoSEQ multiplex PCR reads, holding one entry per CDR3 protein. Here the sample spans about 150,000 distinct CDR3 sequences, approximately 95% being singletons. Sequenced: CD4+ T cells from PBMCs. The receptors here all came from a human donor with multiple sclerosis.

The genes are TRBV5-1 and TRBJ2-7; 9 nucleotides match TRBD1. Trimming took 0 bases from V and 2 from J; bases not matched to a gene: 3. In germline, CDR1 is SGHRS, CDR2 YFSETQ. There are 15 residues in the CDR3. The CDR3 bases are TGCGCCAGCAGCTTGGCGACAGGGGGGCCCTACGAGCAGTACTTC. This translates into CASSLATGGPYEQYF.

V gene TRBV5-3 combines with J gene TRBJ2-7, with 8 bases that match TRBD1. TRBV5-3 has ORF status, its function being uncertain. J was trimmed by 2 bases and V by 4 bases; bases with no gene match: 5. The CDR3 length is 14 residues. The CDR3 sequence: CARSPGQGPYEQYF. Here the CDR3 DNA reads TGTGCCAGAAGCCCCGGACAGGGTCCCTACGAGCAGTACTTC.

The CDR3 DNA reads TGTGCCACCAGCAGAGAACATGGGACAGGGAGTTCCTACGAGCAGTACTTC. This encodes CATSREHGTGSSYEQYF. The chain is built from TRBV15 and TRBJ2-7; 9 bases align to TRBD1. The ends lost 0 bases at V and 1 base at J; junction bases unmatched: 7. CDR3 length: 17 residues. CDR1 LNHNV and CDR2 YYDKDF come from the germline V gene (reference sequence).

This clonotype appeared a few times. The chain recombines TRBV3-1 with TRBJ2-6, with D perhaps matching TRBD1 (5 bases). V was trimmed by 4 bases and J by 1 base, leaving 8 bases between them. The CDR3 runs to 15 residues. Per the germline V gene, CDR1 is LGHDT and CDR2 is YNNKEL (reference sequence). The CDR3 nucleotides are TGTGCCAGCAGCCTAGGGGCGTCTGGGGCCAACGTCCTGACTTTC. Protein: CASSLGASGANVLTF.

The count of this clonotype is one. The rearrangement uses TRBV5-1 and TRBJ2-3; 12 bases agree with TRBD2. The V gene end was trimmed by 0 bases and the J gene end by 4 bases; junction bases not matched to a gene: 3. Per the germline V gene, CDR1 is SGHRS and CDR2 is YFSETQ. The CDR3 extends over 16 amino acids. DNA for the CDR3: TGCGCCAGCAGCTTGGACAGACTAGCGGGAGCAGATACGCAGTATTTT. As protein: CASSLDRLAGADTQYF.

The chain has TRBV20-1 and TRBJ2-3, with 7 nucleotides matching TRBD2. The CDR3 is 15 amino acids. Trimming at V came to 6 bases and at J to 2 bases, leaving 11 bases not matched to a gene. Germline V CDR1 and CDR2: DFQATT, SNEGSKA (reference sequence). The DNA of the CDR3 is TGCAGTGCGAAGGCTAGCGGCAAACCCACAGATACGCAGTATTTT. Translating gives CSAKASGKPTDTQYF.

The rearrangement joins TRBV24-1 to TRBJ2-3, with 10 bases lining up with TRBD2. Germline V gene lookup returns CDR1 KGHDR and CDR2 SFDVKD. This CDR3 has 16 residues. The V gene end was trimmed by 4 bases and the J gene end by 1 base; junction bases not matched to a gene: 4. CDR3 DNA: TGTGCCACCAGTGACTACCTAGCGGGGGGCACAGATACGCAGTATTTT. Its translation is CATSDYLAGGTDTQYF.

The chain uses TRBV20-1 and TRBJ2-7, with 11 bases aligning to TRBD2. The V gene end was trimmed by 5 bases and the J gene end by 5 bases; junction bases not matched to a gene: 5. CDR1 DFQATT and CDR2 SNEGSKA come from the germline V gene (reference sequence). This CDR3 comprises 13 residues. The chain's CDR3 is CSARTSGSDEQYF. CDR3 DNA sequence: TGCAGTGCTCGCACTAGCGGGAGTGACGAGCAGTACTTC.

This clonotype was recorded once. The J gene is TRBJ1-1, the V gene TRBV25-1, with a weak D call TRBD1 (6 bases). The germline CDR1 and CDR2 sequences are MGHDK and SYGVNS. This CDR3 spans 13 amino acids. V was cut by 1 base and J by 5 bases, with 8 bases left in between. This chain's CDR3 is CASSESRGTEAFF. The DNA for the CDR3 is TGTGCCAGCAGTGAATCCAGGGGAACTGAAGCTTTCTTT.

The gene calls are TRBV5-4 and TRBJ1-5; D call uncertain. Per the germline V gene, CDR1 is SGHNT and CDR2 is YYREEE (reference sequence). CDR3 size: 12 residues. Trimming shortened V by 2 bases and J by 4 bases, and 4 bases separated the two germline ends. CDR3 nucleotide sequence: TGTGCCAGCAGCTTCGATAATCAGCCCCAGCATTTT. Encoded protein: CASSFDNQPQHF.

The V gene is TRBV15, the J gene TRBJ2-3; maybe TRBD1 (6 bases). In germline, CDR1 is LNHNV, CDR2 YYDKDF (reference sequence). The CDR3 consists of 15 residues. Between the trimmed V and J ends, which lost 3 bases and 4 bases, there was a span of 14 bases. CDR3 loop: CATSRAGERSDTQYF. CDR3 coding DNA: TGTGCCACCAGCAGGGCAGGGGAAAGGTCAGATACGCAGTATTTT.

This chain joins TRBV23-1 and TRBJ2-7, with 8 bases fitting TRBD1. TRBV23-1 falls under the ORF class, with uncertain function. There are 14 residues in the CDR3. J was trimmed by 5 bases and V by 4 bases; bases with no gene match: 7. The DNA of the CDR3 is TGCGCCAGCAGTCTAGACAGGGGTGGGGACGAGCAGTACTTC. Its protein is CASSLDRGGDEQYF.

The CDR3 protein is CSAADFEGRTNSPLHF. The CDR3 nucleotides are TGCAGTGCTGCAGACTTCGAGGGGCGAACCAATTCACCCCTCCACTTT. This sequence joins TRBV20-1 and TRBJ1-6, with a tentative D call TRBD1 (5 bases). CDR3 length: 16 residues. With 5 bases removed from V and 7 bases from J, the gap between germline ends came to 21 bases. CDR1 is DFQATT and CDR2 is SNEGSKA in the germline V gene (reference sequence).

The chain uses TRBV5-1 and TRBJ2-5; 7 bases agree with TRBD1. CDR3 length: 15 amino acids. Germline values: CDR1 SGHRS, CDR2 YFSETQ. The trim removed 1 base at V and 5 bases at J, leaving 8 bases unmatched. CDR3 sequence: CASSLTTGAVETQYF. CDR3 DNA sequence: TGCGCCAGCAGCTTGACCACAGGGGCGGTCGAGACCCAGTACTTC. Using reference TRBV5-1 and TRBJ2-5 for the parts outside the CDR3, the full variable domain is KAGVTQTPRYLIKTRGQQVTLSCSPISGHRSVSWYQQTPGQGLQFLFEYFSETQRNKGNFPGRFSGRQFSNSRSEMNVSTLELGDSALYLCASSLTTGAVETQYFGPGTRLLVL.

This clonotype was seen only once. The V call is TRBV12-3 or TRBV12-4, the J call TRBJ1-5; D not resolved. The CDR3 is made up of 16 amino acids. V was shortened by 3 bases and J by 6 bases, with 18 bases between the two germline ends. The CDR3 sequence: CASSFGKVAGGQPQHF. In DNA, the CDR3 is TGTGCCAGCAGTTTCGGAAAAGTGGCAGGAGGTCAGCCCCAGCATTTT.

This clonotype was counted a single time. The chain combines TRBV18 with TRBJ2-7, with TRBD1 matching over 9 bases. CDR1 KGHSH and CDR2 LQKENI come from the germline V gene. Losses at the gene ends were 8 bases for V and 7 bases for J; bases not matched to a gene: 12. CDR3 length equals 14 residues. In DNA form, the CDR3 reads TGTGCCAGCGGGATGGGACAGGGACCGTGGGAGCAGTACTTC. Translation: CASGMGQGPWEQYF.

The V call is TRBV28, the J call TRBJ2-5; 7 nucleotides align to TRBD2. From germline, CDR1 is MDHEN and CDR2 SYDVKM. The CDR3 extends over 13 amino acids. J gave up 4 bases and V 10 bases, and 9 bases lay outside the gene matches. The CDR3 DNA follows: TGTGCCACTGGTGCGGGAGTGGGAGAGACCCAGTACTTC. The encoded protein is CATGAGVGETQYF.

The CDR3 region has the DNA TGTGCCAGTAGCAACCTGCGGACCCAGTACTTC. Translated, it gives CASSNLRTQYF. The rearrangement joins TRBV19 to TRBJ2-5; no clear D. From germline, CDR1 is LNHDA and CDR2 SQIVND (reference sequence). The V gene lost 6 bases and the J gene lost 7 bases, with 9 bases spanning the gap. The CDR3 is made up of 11 amino acids. The variable domain in full, with the rest retrieved from reference TRBV19 and TRBJ2-5, is DGGITQSPKYLFRKEGQNVTLSCEQNLNHDAMYWYRQDPGQGLRLIYYSQIVNDFQKGDIAEGYSVSREKKESFPLTVTSAQKNPTAFYLCASSNLRTQYFGPGTRLLVL.

V gene TRBV12-3 or TRBV12-4 combines with J gene TRBJ1-5; 8 nucleotides match TRBD1. The CDR3 sequence is 14 residues long. V lost 8 bases, J lost 4 bases, and 7 bases stayed unmatched. CDR3 sequence reads: CASGMTGDNQPQHF. As DNA, the CDR3 is TGTGCCAGCGGGATGACAGGGGATAATCAGCCCCAGCATTTT.

The V and J genes are TRBV5-1 and TRBJ2-7; possible D gene TRBD1, 6 bases. Germline V CDR1 and CDR2: SGHRS, YFSETQ. The length of the CDR3 is 14 residues. Trimming cost V 7 bases and J 1 base, with 15 bases left between them. The DNA of the CDR3 is TGCGCCAGCTCTACCGGGACACTGTCCTACGAGCAGTACTTC. Translated, it gives CASSTGTLSYEQYF.